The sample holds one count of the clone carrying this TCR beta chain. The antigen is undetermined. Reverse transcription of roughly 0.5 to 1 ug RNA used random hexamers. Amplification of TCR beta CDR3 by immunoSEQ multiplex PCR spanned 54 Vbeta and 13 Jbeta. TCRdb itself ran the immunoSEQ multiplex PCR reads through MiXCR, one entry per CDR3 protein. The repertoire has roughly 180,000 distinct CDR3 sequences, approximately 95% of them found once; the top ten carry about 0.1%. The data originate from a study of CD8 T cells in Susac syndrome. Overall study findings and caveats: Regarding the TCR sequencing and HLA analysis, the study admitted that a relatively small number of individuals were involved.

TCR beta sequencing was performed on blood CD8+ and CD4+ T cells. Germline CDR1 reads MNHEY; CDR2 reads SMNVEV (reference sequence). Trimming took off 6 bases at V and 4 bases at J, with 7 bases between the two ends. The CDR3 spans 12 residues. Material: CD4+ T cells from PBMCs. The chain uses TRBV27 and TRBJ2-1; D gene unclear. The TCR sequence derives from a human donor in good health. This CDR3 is CASRERYNEQFF. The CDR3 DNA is TGTGCCAGCAGGGAGAGGTACAATGAGCAGTTCTTC.